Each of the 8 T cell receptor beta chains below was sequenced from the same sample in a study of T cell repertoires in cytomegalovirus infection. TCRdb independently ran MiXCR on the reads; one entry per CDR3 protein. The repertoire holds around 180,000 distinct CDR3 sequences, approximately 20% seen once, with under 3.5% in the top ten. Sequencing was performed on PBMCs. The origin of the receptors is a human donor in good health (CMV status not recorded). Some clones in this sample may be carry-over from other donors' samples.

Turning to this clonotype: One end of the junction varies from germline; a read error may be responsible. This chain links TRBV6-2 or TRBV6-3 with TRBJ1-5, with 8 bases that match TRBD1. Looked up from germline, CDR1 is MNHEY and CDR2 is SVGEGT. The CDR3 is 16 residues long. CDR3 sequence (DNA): TGTGTCAGCAGTCCCCGACAGGGGAAGGGCAATCAGCCCCAGCATTTT. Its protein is CVSSPRQGKGNQPQHF.

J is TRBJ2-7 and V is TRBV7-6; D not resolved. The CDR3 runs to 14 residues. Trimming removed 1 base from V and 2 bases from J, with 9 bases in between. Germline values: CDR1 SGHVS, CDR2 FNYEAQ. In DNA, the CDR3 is TGTGCCAGCAGCTTAGGTCTCAGGCCCTACGAGCAGTACTTC. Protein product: CASSLGLRPYEQYF.

CDR3 in DNA: TGTGCCAGCAGTCCAGCACAGGGGGCGAACACTGAAGCTTTCTTT. This codes for CASSPAQGANTEAFF. The V and J genes are TRBV12-3 or TRBV12-4 and TRBJ1-1; 9 bases agree with TRBD1. With V trimmed by 5 bases and J by 1 base, 5 bases remained unmatched. The CDR3 sequence is 15 residues long.

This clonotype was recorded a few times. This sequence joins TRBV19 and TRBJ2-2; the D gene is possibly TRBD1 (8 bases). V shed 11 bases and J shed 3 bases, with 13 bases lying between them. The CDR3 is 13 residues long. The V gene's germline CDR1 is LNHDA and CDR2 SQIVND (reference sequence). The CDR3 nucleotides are TGTGCCGGGGGGGACAGGCACACCGGGGAGCTGTTTTTT. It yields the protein CAGGDRHTGELFF.

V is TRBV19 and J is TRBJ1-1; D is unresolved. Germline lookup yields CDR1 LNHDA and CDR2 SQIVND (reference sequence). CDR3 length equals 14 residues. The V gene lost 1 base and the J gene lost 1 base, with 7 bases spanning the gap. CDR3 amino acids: CASSIVPRNTEAFF. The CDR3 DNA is TGTGCCAGTAGTATAGTCCCGAGGAACACTGAAGCTTTCTTT.

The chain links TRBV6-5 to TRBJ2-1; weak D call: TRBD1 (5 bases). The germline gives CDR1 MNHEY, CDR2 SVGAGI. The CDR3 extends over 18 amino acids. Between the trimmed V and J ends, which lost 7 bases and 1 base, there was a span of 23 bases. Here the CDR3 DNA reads TGTGCCAGCATCTCACTGGGGCAGTCACGTTCATCCTACAATGAGCAGTTCTTC. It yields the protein CASISLGQSRSSYNEQFF.

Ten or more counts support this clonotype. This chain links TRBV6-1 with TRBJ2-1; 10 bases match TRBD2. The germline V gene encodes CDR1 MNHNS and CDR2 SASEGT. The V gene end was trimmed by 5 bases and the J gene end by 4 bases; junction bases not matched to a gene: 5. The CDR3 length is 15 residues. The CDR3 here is CASSNLAGEYNEQFF. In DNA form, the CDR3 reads TGTGCCAGCAGTAACCTAGCGGGAGAGTACAATGAGCAGTTCTTC.

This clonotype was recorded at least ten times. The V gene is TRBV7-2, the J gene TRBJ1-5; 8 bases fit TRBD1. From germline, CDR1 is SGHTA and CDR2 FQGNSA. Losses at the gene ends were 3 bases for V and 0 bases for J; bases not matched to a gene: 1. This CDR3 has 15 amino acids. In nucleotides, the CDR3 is TGTGCCAGCAGCTTGGGACAGGTTAGCAATCAGCCCCAGCATTTT. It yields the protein CASSLGQVSNQPQHF.